This note documents a single T cell receptor beta chain sequence. This clonotype occurred once. This receptor's antigen is unknown. There are no base qualities to consult, and no much larger clone falls within one base. A lone read is weak support. High-throughput TCR beta sequencing profiled peripheral blood CD8+ and CD4+ T cells from healthy donors, Susac syndrome patients and multiple sclerosis patients. The Susac syndrome patients fulfilled recently defined diagnostic criteria for definite or probable disease. Bulk CD8+ and CD4+ T cells were purified by magnetic negative isolation, while CD8+ TEMRA cells were enriched using FACS. Blood was drawn into EDTA tubes, processed within 24 hours, and PBMCs were isolated by density gradient centrifugation. PBMCs intended for TCR sequencing were cryopreserved in liquid nitrogen and were subsequently thawed in a 37 degrees C water bath. The sorted or isolated CD4+, CD8+ and CD8+ TEMRA cells reached a purity of at least 90%.

Including cysteine and phenylalanine, the CDR3 has 14 amino acids. This entry keeps only the CDR3 DNA: 42 bases, framed from base 1. CDR1 and CDR2, looked up from the germline V gene, are SQVTM and ANQGSEA. The germline ends are 11 bases apart after V is trimmed by 5 bases and J by 0 bases. RNA was extracted with the RNeasy kit and roughly 0.45 to 1 ug was reverse transcribed using random hexamers. TCR beta CDR3 regions were amplified with the immunoSEQ multiplex PCR assay covering 54 Vbeta and 13 Jbeta segments. PCR amplification bias was corrected using a synthetic template baseline for primer optimization and computational correction. In the original analysis: Reads were annotated to V, D and J genes per IMGT and analyzed with immunoSEQ Analyzer, keeping only productive sequences. Clonality was calculated as one minus the Shannon entropy normalized by log2 of the number of productive unique sequences. For each patient and control, public and private clones were evaluated within the 100 most prevalent clones. Clones were defined as Susac-specific when absent from the healthy and MS cohorts, from approximately 1,100 published viral clones and from other ImmuneACCESS disease sequences. Through fastp at Q25 and MiXCR, TCRdb rebuilt clones from the public reads, retaining in-frame beta chains. Each CDR3 protein appears once, grouped with its most common genes and DNA. TCRdb's processing, not the authors' own work, is the source of the V and J calls. The sample table records under 150,000 distinct CDR3 sequences; almost 96% of these occur just once. The ten top clones hold approximately 0.08% of the sample.

This sample stems from a study of CD8 T cells in Susac syndrome (dated by TCRdb to between 2018 and 2021). About the full investigation: Of the Susac syndrome patients who were sequenced, over five had clinically active disease and 8 or 9 were in clinical remission. At the time of blood withdrawal, Susac syndrome patients were either therapy-naive, taking corticosteroids (with some also receiving IVIg), or on IVIg alone. Whether CD8+ T cell activation and differentiation in Susac syndrome was antigen driven was tested using repertoire sequencing. Results and caveats for the whole study, not just this receptor: No clonal expansion was detected in the CD4+ T cell repertoire of Susac syndrome patients. The study acknowledged that relatively few individuals were included in the TCR sequencing and HLA analysis.

The TCR comes from a human donor with Susac syndrome. The chain links TRBV29-1 with TRBJ1-5; the D segment cannot be called with confidence. Material: CD4+ T cells from PBMCs. The nucleotide sequence is given as TGCAGCGTTCTATTACGGGATAGCAATCAGCCCCAGCATTTT. Its protein product is CSVLLRDSNQPQHF. The entire variable domain, with the stretches around the CDR3 drawn from the reference TRBV29-1 and TRBJ1-5 proteins, is SAVISQKPSRDICQRGTSLTIQCQVDSQVTMMFWYRQQPGQSLTLIATANQGSEATYESGFVIDKFPISRPNLTFSTLTVSNMSPEDSSIYLCSVLLRDSNQPQHFGDGTRLSIL.